This TCR beta chain comes out of a study of CD8+ T cells in alopecia areata (dated by TCRdb to the late 2010s). In the study overall: Treated patients were enrolled in an open-label pilot trial of oral tofacitinib at 5 to 10 mg twice daily for moderate-to-severe alopecia areata. Patients stayed on tofacitinib for 6 to 18 months and then had 6 months of follow-up off drug so that delayed response and recurrence could be assessed. The study used high-throughput TCRbeta sequencing to examine T cell clonal expansion in alopecia areata, in both the C3H/HeJ mouse model and human patients. Human TCRbeta sequencing covered scalp tissue and sorted CD4+ and CD8+ peripheral blood T cells from patchy and totalis/universalis alopecia areata patients and healthy controls. Biopsies were taken from tofacitinib-treated patients at baseline and at 4 and 24 weeks of treatment, and a later scalp biopsy was taken in several of the tofacitinib-treated patients. Scalp clonality was compared across normal scalp (n=4), patchy alopecia areata scalp (n=8), and alopecia totalis/universalis scalp (n=8). RNA was obtained with the PAXgene miRNA kit for fixed scalp, the miRNeasy kit for PBMCs, and the RNeasy kit for mouse skin. TCRbeta CDR3 regions were amplified by immunoSEQ multiplex PCR with 35 Vbeta forward and 13 Jbeta reverse primers. General conclusions and limits of the study: Unlike mouse skin, which is dominated by gammadelta T cells, normal human skin has resident alphabeta T cells that are also sequenced, and this complicates analysis of the scalp TCR repertoire. TCR sequences shared between patients were less clear than in mice, possibly partly because of HLA diversity in the patient population. Higher clonality and more expanded CD8+ clones were observed in lesional scalp than in normal scalp, particularly in alopecia totalis/universalis, a finding suggestive of antigenic drive.

From its cysteine to its phenylalanine, the CDR3 spans 14 amino acids. The retained sequence is limited to the CDR3, 42 bases, with the frame set at the first base. In the germline V gene, CDR1 corresponds to SGHVS and CDR2 to FQNEAQ. The method was the immunoSEQ multiplex PCR assay. For TCR sequencing, RNA was extracted from every sample and reverse transcribed into cDNA to serve as template. First-strand cDNA was synthesized with SuperScript III using a 2:1 mix of oligo-dT and random hexamers. A synthetic immune receptor repertoire was used to measure amplification bias, and any remaining bias was corrected computationally. The study's own analysis went as follows. After raw reads were preprocessed to remove errors, the CDR3 was defined following IMGT conventions as running from the conserved cysteine to phenylalanine. Clonality was computed as 1 minus the Shannon entropy, with the entropy normalized by log2 of the number of productive unique TCRs. Whether each scalp clone was CD4 or CD8 was inferred by checking scalp TCRbeta sequences against the CD4 and CD8 repertoires from sorted blood. Entries here come from immuneACCESS through TCRdb and include only in-frame sequences with V and J called. Some clones fail to appear in such tables; in the studies checked, an unresolved V gene covers under half of the shortfall, and the cause of the remainder is unknown. The D gene and trimming were derived from the DNA, and the V and J assignments and clone size from that table. This sample holds about 8,900 clones; 50% to 80% were observed only once. The ten largest clones add up to over 12% of the sample.

Lesional scalp punch biopsies and peripheral blood were obtained from alopecia areata patients. Human scalp biopsies were immediately fixed in PAXgene tissue containers. Regarding this clone: This receptor's antigen is unknown. No base quality information exists; no much larger clone differs at one position.

The chain is encoded by TRBV7-8 joined to TRBJ2-5; a tentative D match to TRBD1 spans 5 bases. The DNA end is more similar to TRBJ2-7, so the J call may be wrong. The specimen sequenced was skin. The sequence was collected from a human donor with alopecia areata. The bases are TGTGCCAGCAGCTTACAGGGTTTCTCCTACGAGCAGTACTTC. The translation is CASSLQGFSYEQYF.